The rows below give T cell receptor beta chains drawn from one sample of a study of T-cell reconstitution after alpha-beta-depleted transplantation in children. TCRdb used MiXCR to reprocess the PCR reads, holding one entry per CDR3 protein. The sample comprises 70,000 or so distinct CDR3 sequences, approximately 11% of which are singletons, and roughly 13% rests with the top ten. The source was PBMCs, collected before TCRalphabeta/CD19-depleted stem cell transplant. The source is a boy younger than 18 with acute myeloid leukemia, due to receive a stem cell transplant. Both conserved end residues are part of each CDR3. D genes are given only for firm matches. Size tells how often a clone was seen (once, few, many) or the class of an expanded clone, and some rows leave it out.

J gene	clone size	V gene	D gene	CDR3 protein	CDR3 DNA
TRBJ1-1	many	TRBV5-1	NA	CASSRDMPNTEAFF	TGCGCCAGCAGCCGGGACATGCCGAACACTGAAGCTTTCTTT
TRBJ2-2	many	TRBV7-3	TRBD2	CASSRQAGGPTGELFF	TGTGCCAGCAGCCGGCAAGCGGGAGGGCCAACCGGGGAGCTGTTTTTT
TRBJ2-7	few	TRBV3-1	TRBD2	CASSQVLAASGYYEQYF	TGTGCCAGCAGCCAAGTTCTGGCGGCTAGCGGGTACTACGAGCAGTACTTC
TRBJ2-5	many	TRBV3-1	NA	CASSQDQGLSETQYF	TGTGCCAGCAGCCAAGATCAGGGTCTTAGTGAGACCCAGTACTTC
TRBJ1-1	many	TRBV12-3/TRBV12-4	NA	CASSKLSGDTEAFF	TGTGCCAGCAGTAAGCTCTCCGGGGACACTGAAGCTTTCTTT
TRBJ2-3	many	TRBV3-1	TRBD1	CASSRGDRGTDTQYF	TGTGCCAGCAGCCGAGGAGACAGGGGGACAGATACGCAGTATTTT
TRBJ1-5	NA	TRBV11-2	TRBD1	CASSFGTGYEQPQHF	TGTGCCAGCAGCTTCGGGACAGGGTACGAACAGCCCCAGCATTTT
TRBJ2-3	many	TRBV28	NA	CASKEVQDTQYF	TGTGCCAGTAAAGAGGTGCAAGATACGCAGTATTTT
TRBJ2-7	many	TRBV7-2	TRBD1	CASSLDRGLQPLQQYF	TGTGCCAGCAGCTTGGACAGGGGACTACAACCCCTTCAGCAGTACTTC
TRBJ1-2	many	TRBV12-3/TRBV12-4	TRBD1	CASSRDRGHGYTF	TGTGCCAGCAGTCGGGACAGGGGGCATGGCTACACCTTC
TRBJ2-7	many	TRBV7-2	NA	CASSLDRLSSYEQYF	TGTGCCAGCAGCCTGGATCGATTAAGCTCCTACGAGCAGTACTTC
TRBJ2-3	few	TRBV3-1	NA	CASSQEGGATDTQYF	TGTGCCAGCAGCCAAGAAGGCGGAGCCACAGATACGCAGTATTTT
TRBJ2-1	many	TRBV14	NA	CASSTVGGNEQFF	TGTGCCAGCAGCACTGTCGGTGGCAATGAGCAGTTCTTC
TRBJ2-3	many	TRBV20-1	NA	CSARFEGTDTQYF	TGCAGTGCTAGATTTGAGGGCACAGATACGCAGTATTTT
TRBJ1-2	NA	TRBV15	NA	CATSRDLMDKNYGYTF	TGTGCCACCAGCAGAGATTTGATGGACAAGAACTATGGCTACACCTTC
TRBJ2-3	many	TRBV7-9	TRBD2	CASSFSGLAGVDTQYF	TGTGCCAGCAGCTTTTCTGGACTAGCGGGAGTGGATACGCAGTATTTT
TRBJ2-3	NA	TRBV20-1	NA	CSARDSRGVSDTQYF	TGCAGTGCTAGAGATTCCCGGGGAGTGTCAGATACGCAGTATTTT
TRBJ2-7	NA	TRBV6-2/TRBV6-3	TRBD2	CASISSGTSGGEQYF	TGTGCCAGCATTTCCTCCGGGACTAGCGGGGGCGAGCAGTACTTC
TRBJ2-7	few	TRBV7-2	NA	CASSLRRVDEQYF	TGTGCCAGCAGCTTACGCCGGGTTGACGAGCAGTACTTC
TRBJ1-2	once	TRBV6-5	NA	CASSSLFDLANYGYTF	TGTGCCAGCAGTTCTCTGTTCGACTTAGCTAACTATGGCTACACCTTC
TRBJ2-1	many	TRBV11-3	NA	CASSLGGIYNEQFF	TGTGCCAGCAGCTTAGGGGGCATCTACAATGAGCAGTTCTTC
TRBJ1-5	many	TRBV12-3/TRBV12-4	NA	CASSSRDLDQPQHF	TGTGCCAGCAGTTCCCGGGACCTCGATCAGCCCCAGCATTTT
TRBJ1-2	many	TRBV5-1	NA	CASSFIFQEFDGYTF	TGCGCCAGCAGCTTTATTTTTCAGGAGTTTGATGGCTACACCTTC
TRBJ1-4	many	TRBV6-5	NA	CASSYEGGQREKLFF	TGTGCCAGCAGTTACGAGGGGGGCCAGCGGGAAAAACTGTTTTTT
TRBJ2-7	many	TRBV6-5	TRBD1	CASSYRGQGVPLAAYEQYF	TGTGCCAGCAGTTACCGCGGACAGGGGGTCCCCTTAGCGGCCTACGAGCAGTACTTC
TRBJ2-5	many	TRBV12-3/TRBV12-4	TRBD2	CASLAGAQETQYF	TGTGCCAGCTTAGCGGGAGCACAAGAGACCCAGTACTTC
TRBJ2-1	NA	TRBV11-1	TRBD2	CASSPGGKLYNEQFF	TGTGCCAGCAGCCCCGGGGGGAAACTTTACAATGAGCAGTTCTTC
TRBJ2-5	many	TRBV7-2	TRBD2	CASTSNRGRVKTQYF	TGTGCCAGCACCAGTAACCGCGGGAGGGTAAAGACCCAGTACTTC
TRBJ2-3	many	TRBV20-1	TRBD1	CSARRQGGTDTQYF	TGCAGTGCTAGGAGACAGGGGGGCACAGATACGCAGTATTTT
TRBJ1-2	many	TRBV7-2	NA	CASSLDGLYGYTF	TGTGCCAGCAGCTTGGACGGCCTCTATGGCTACACCTTC
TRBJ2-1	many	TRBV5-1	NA	CASSFGTPVQQFF	TGCGCCAGCAGCTTCGGGACCCCGGTTCAGCAGTTCTTC
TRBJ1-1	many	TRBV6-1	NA	CASSQREGMNTEAFF	TGTGCCAGCAGTCAACGGGAGGGCATGAACACTGAAGCTTTCTTT
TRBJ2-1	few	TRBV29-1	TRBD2	CSVEVSSGGLTGQFF	TGCAGCGTTGAGGTATCGAGCGGGGGGCTGACAGGGCAGTTCTTC
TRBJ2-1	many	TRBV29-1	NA	CSVSLGWEQFF	TGCAGCGTGTCTTTGGGATGGGAGCAGTTCTTC
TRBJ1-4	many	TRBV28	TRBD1	CASSQFRDRQIF	TGTGCCAGCAGTCAATTTCGGGACAGGCAGATTTTT
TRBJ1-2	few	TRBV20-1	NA	CSARKWPGYGYTF	TGCAGTGCTAGAAAGTGGCCTGGGTATGGCTACACCTTC
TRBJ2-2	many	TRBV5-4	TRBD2	CASSLFSGSGELFF	TGTGCCAGCAGCTTGTTTAGCGGGAGCGGGGAGCTGTTTTTT